The 24 T cell receptor beta chains in this list originate from one sample, sequenced in a study of tumor and adjacent non-tumor tissue in lung cancer. No cell sorting was done before RNA was extracted from the tissue. This non-tumor lung sample came from over 3 cm beyond the tumor edge. A modified ARM-PCR protocol with three rounds of nested PCR amplified TCRbeta. TCRdb recomputed calls from the multiplex PCR reads with MiXCR, one row per CDR3 protein. This repertoire shows over 80,000 distinct CDR3 sequences, 65% to 80% found once; its top ten account for around a fifth. Sequenced: distant non-tumor lung tissue. These receptors all come from a woman aged 50 to 60 with non-small cell lung cancer.

About this clonotype: Mismatch with germline at one junction end may stem from a read error. The chain recombines TRBV11-2 with TRBJ2-7, with a weak D call TRBD1 (7 bases). The germline V gene has CDR1 SGHAT and CDR2 FQNNGV. The CDR3 covers 15 residues. The CDR3 reads CACSSPGGYVFEQYF. CDR3 coding DNA: TGTGCCTGCAGCTCCCCAGGGGGGTATGTGTTTGAGCAGTACTTC.

Worth noting for this clonotype: The junction shows a germline mismatch at one end, possibly a read error. This chain joins TRBV29-1 and TRBJ2-2; possibly TRBD2 for D (6 bases). Germline lookup yields CDR1 SQVTM and CDR2 ANQGSEA. The CDR3 has 14 residues. The CDR3 DNA is TGCAGCGCATTGGGAGCTGCGAACACCGGGGGGCTGTTTTTT. Translated, it gives CSALGAANTGGLFF.

On this clonotype itself: A read error may account for a junction end that differs from germline. The chain is built from TRBV5-5 and TRBJ2-7; D remains unclear. The CDR3 covers 15 residues. Germline V gives CDR1 SGHKS, CDR2 YYEKEE (reference sequence). CDR3: CASSLEGTITYELYF. CDR3 sequence (DNA): TGTGCCAGCAGCTTGGAGGGCACCATCACTTACGAGCTGTACTTC.

As for this clonotype: A much larger clone lies a single base off, so this may be a read error. This chain's CDR3 is CASSLLGDRGREQYF. The CDR3 nucleotides are TGCGCCAGCAGCTTGCTGGGAGACAGGGGTCGTGAGCAGTACTTC. This rearrangement joins TRBV5-1 to TRBJ2-7; 8 bases match TRBD1. Germline lookup yields CDR1 SGHRS and CDR2 YFSETQ. This CDR3 comprises 15 residues. Losses at the gene ends were 1 base for V and 7 bases for J; bases not matched to a gene: 10.

Notes on this clonotype: Given a much more abundant clone one base away, this may be a read error. The chain employs TRBV20-1 and TRBJ1-5; D possibly corresponds to TRBD1 (5 bases). The germline CDR1 and CDR2 sequences are DFQATT and SNEGSKA (reference sequence). This CDR3 is built from 14 residues. The CDR3 DNA follows: TGCATTGCCGCACAATCCAGGGAGGTTCAGCCCCAGCATTTT. Amino acid sequence: CIAAQSREVQPQHF.

As concerns this clonotype: A much larger clone differs by one base, so this may be a read error. The chain combines TRBV21-1 with TRBJ2-3; no DNA check was done on the table's D call, TRBD2. TRBV21-1 represents a pseudogene. The CDR3 is made up of 17 amino acids. CDR3 loop: CANSPATVYLRTDTQYF. CDR3 DNA: TGTGCCAACAGCCCCGCCACAGTTTACCTACGCACAGATACGCAGTATTTT.

On this clonotype itself: Mismatch with germline at one junction end may stem from a read error. V and J are TRBV20-1 and TRBJ1-5, with D perhaps TRBD1 (5 bases). In germline, CDR1 is DFQATT, CDR2 SNEGSKA (reference sequence). This CDR3 spans 13 amino acids. For the CDR3, the DNA is TGCAGTGCTGGACGGGGCCACAATCAGCCCCATCATTTT. It specifies CSAGRGHNQPHHF.

V is TRBV12-3 or TRBV12-4 and J is TRBJ1-5; no clear D. CDR3 length: 15 amino acids. The ends were cut back, 2 bases at V and 8 bases at J, with 16 bases in the middle. CDR3 sequence (DNA): TGTGCCAGCAGTTTAACCCAAGAGAGAGGAGAGCCCCAGCATTTT. Its translation: CASSLTQERGEPQHF.

This clonotype was detected many times. V gene TRBV20-1 combines with J gene TRBJ1-2; 10 nucleotides agree with TRBD1. J gave up 4 bases and V 6 bases, and 14 bases lay outside the gene matches. The germline gives CDR1 DFQATT, CDR2 SNEGSKA (reference sequence). This CDR3 has 16 residues. The CDR3 is CSAYGTGEKESYGYTF. Here the CDR3 DNA reads TGCAGTGCCTACGGGACAGGGGAGAAGGAGAGCTATGGCTACACCTTC.

This clonotype occurred many times. J is TRBJ2-4 and V is TRBV20-1; 13 bases map to TRBD2. This CDR3 is built from 18 residues. Germline-derived CDR1 and CDR2 are DFQATT and SNEGSKA (reference sequence). V gave up 0 bases and J gave up 9 bases; unmatched junction bases: 14. CDR3 sequence reads: CSARDGLAGVGGLGIQYF. DNA of the CDR3: TGCAGTGCTAGAGACGGACTAGCGGGAGTGGGGGGCCTCGGCATTCAGTACTTC.

This clonotype was found once. J is TRBJ1-5 and V is TRBV6-5, with 7 bases lining up with TRBD1. Germline values: CDR1 MNHEY, CDR2 SVGAGI. This CDR3 is built from 15 residues. The V gene end was trimmed by 0 bases and the J gene end by 9 bases; junction bases not matched to a gene: 8. The DNA of the CDR3 is TGTGCCAGCAGTTACTCAGACAGGGAAGGCTGGCCCCAGCATTTT. Protein product: CASSYSDREGWPQHF.

As to this clonotype: One junction end does not reproduce the germline sequence, and a read error may be involved. The chain is built from TRBV5-6 and TRBJ2-1; D remains ambiguous. CDR3 length equals 13 residues. The V gene's germline CDR1 is SGHDT and CDR2 YYEEEE. CDR3 loop: CASSTDTYKEQFF. The CDR3 nucleotides are TGTGCCAGCAGCACTGACACATACAAAGAGCAGTTCTTC.

Turning to this clonotype: At one of its ends the junction is not consistent with the germline gene, which may arise from a read error. The chain employs TRBV28 and TRBJ2-1; TRBD1 might be the D (6 bases). Germline V gene sequence: CDR1 MDHEN, CDR2 SYDVKM. There are 12 residues in the CDR3. Here the CDR3 reads CATQDSLNEQFF. In DNA, the CDR3 is TGTGCCACGCAGGACAGTCTCAATGAGCAGTTTTTC.

This clonotype was detected many times. Since a much larger clone is just one base distant, this may be a read error. The rearrangement links TRBV29-1 to TRBJ2-7; D may match TRBD1 or TRBD2 (6 bases each). The germline V and J ends were trimmed by 6 bases and 9 bases, with 15 bases remaining between them. The CDR3 covers 11 residues. Germline V gives CDR1 SQVTM, CDR2 ANQGSEA. Written as DNA, the CDR3 is TGCAGCGTCGCCGAAGGGGGGAGGCAGTACTTC. Amino acid sequence: CSVAEGGRQYF.

For this clonotype: Possible read error: a much larger clone is one base away. It is likely a read error, because the conserved phenylalanine at the end of the CDR3 is missing. The rearrangement joins TRBV7-9 to TRBJ2-7; D is uncertain. Per germline, CDR1 SEHNR and CDR2 FQNEAQ (reference sequence). The CDR3 extends over 13 amino acids. Trimming took off 5 bases at V and 2 bases at J, with 10 bases between the two ends. CDR3 in DNA: TGTGCCAGCAGCGTTCTGAAGCCCTACGAGCAGTACTAC. It specifies CASSVLKPYEQYY.

This clonotype was detected once. A read error may account for a junction end that differs from germline. The chain employs TRBV5-4 and TRBJ2-3; possible D gene TRBD2, 6 bases. Germline V gives CDR1 SGHNT, CDR2 YYREEE (reference sequence). The CDR3 loop spans 16 amino acids. For the CDR3, the DNA is TGTGCCTGCAGCGGGTCCTCGACGCAGGGTACAGACACGCAGTATTTT. It is translated as CACSGSSTQGTDTQYF.

This clonotype was detected only a few times. CDR3 DNA: TGTGCTAGCGGCTTGTGGGGCCAGCCAGCGACAGATACGCAGTATTTT. Its protein is CASGLWGQPATDTQYF. V usage is TRBV11-2 and J usage is TRBJ2-3; D perhaps matches TRBD2 (6 bases). CDR3 size: 16 residues. Looked up from germline, CDR1 is SGHAT and CDR2 is FQNNGV.

This clonotype was detected only once. At one boundary the junction diverges from the germline segment, which might be a read error. The V and J genes are TRBV29-1 and TRBJ2-7; 12 positions agree with TRBD2. CDR3 length equals 16 residues. CDR1 and CDR2 from the germline V gene are SQVTM and ANQGSEA. This chain's CDR3 is CTVEAPSGRAPYEEYF. The CDR3 region has the DNA TGCACCGTTGAAGCCCCTAGCGGGAGGGCCCCCTACGAGGAGTACTTC.

About this clonotype itself: Germline is not matched at one junction end, which may reflect a read error. This chain uses TRBV20-1 with TRBJ2-5, with D perhaps TRBD2 (5 bases). Germline CDR1 reads DFQATT; CDR2 reads SNEGSKA (reference sequence). CDR3 length: 13 amino acids. CDR3 residues: CSTRGMLRETQYF. The CDR3 nucleotides are TGCAGTACTAGAGGGATGCTTAGGGAGACCCAGTACTTC.

With respect to this clonotype: The CDR3 ends on some other residue instead of the conserved phenylalanine or tryptophan, so this is likely a read error. The chain employs TRBV6-1 and TRBJ2-3; TRBD2 aligns across 8 bases. The CDR3 runs to 20 residues. Germline-derived CDR1 and CDR2 are MNHNS and SASEGT. The CDR3 sequence is CASSEIPWESGRPSTDTQYS. The CDR3 DNA reads TGTGCCAGCAGTGAAATTCCGTGGGAGAGCGGGAGACCAAGCACGGATACGCAGTATTCT.

This clonotype showed up many times. The chain joins TRBV6-1 to TRBJ1-5, with D tentatively TRBD1 (6 bases). Per the germline V gene, CDR1 is MNHNS and CDR2 is SASEGT. V lost 5 bases and J 4 bases, leaving 6 bases between the germline ends. The CDR3 covers 12 residues. CDR3 amino acids: CASSTGNQPQHF. CDR3 DNA sequence: TGTGCCAGCAGTACAGGGAATCAGCCCCAGCATTTT.

On this clonotype itself: An end of the junction does not agree with germline; a read error may underlie this. The V gene is TRBV12-3 or TRBV12-4, the J gene TRBJ2-2; 7 bases are shared with TRBD1. CDR3 size: 17 residues. CDR3 sequence (DNA): TGTTCCAGCAATACCGGGACAGAGGCAACCAACACCGGGGAGCTGTTTTTT. Its translation: CSSNTGTEATNTGELFF.

This clonotype was detected once. A read error is likely, as this CDR3 ends without the conserved phenylalanine or tryptophan. V and J are TRBV12-3 or TRBV12-4 and TRBJ1-5; possible D gene TRBD1, 5 bases. V lost 4 bases, J lost 5 bases, and 15 bases lay in between. CDR3 length: 15 residues. Here the CDR3 DNA reads TGTGCCAGCAGTTCGTCCTACAAGGGGCATCAGCCCCAGCATTAT. Its protein is CASSSSYKGHQPQHY.

A note on this clonotype: A much bigger clone sits one base away, suggesting this may be a read error. The chain combines TRBV5-1 with TRBJ2-2; 8 nucleotides match TRBD1. CDR3 length: 15 amino acids. Germline V lookup: CDR1 SGHRS, CDR2 YFSETQ. Trimming at V came to 4 bases and at J to 7 bases, leaving 9 bases not matched to a gene. This CDR3 is CASSPGQGSSGELFF. CDR3 in DNA: TGCGCCAGCAGCCCCGGACAGGGATCCAGCGGGGAGCTGTTTTTT.